This passage covers 8 T cell receptor beta chains from one sample sequenced in a study of blood T cell repertoires in COVID-19. The repertoire was sequenced with immunoSEQ multiplex PCR; TCRdb's copy has only in-frame clones and lacks some. In the table there are roughly 230,000 clones, 88% of which are singletons. Sequences were obtained from peripheral blood. Receptor source: a human donor in a cohort sampled during active COVID-19.

V is TRBV2 and J is TRBJ1-4; TRBD1 aligns across 9 bases. Trimming cost V 5 bases and J 8 bases; bases outside gene matches: 9. The CDR3 has 15 amino acids. Germline V CDR1 and CDR2: SNHLY, FYNNEI. CDR3 region: CASSYPGQGEEKLFF. Written as DNA, the CDR3 is TGTGCCAGCAGTTACCCGGGACAGGGTGAGGAAAAACTGTTTTTT.

Regarding this clone: The same CDR3 also results from other DNA sequences found in this sample. The chain carries TRBV5-6 and TRBJ2-7; D is unresolved. This CDR3 is built from 12 residues. Germline assignment: CDR1 SGHDT and CDR2 YYEEEE. V lost 4 bases, J lost 3 bases, and 8 bases lay in between. The CDR3 nucleotides read TGTGCCAGCAGCGCACTTAGCTACGAGCAGTACTTC. This gives the protein CASSALSYEQYF.

The chain has TRBV19 and TRBJ2-7; the match to TRBD1 covers 9 bases. The CDR3 covers 15 residues. Germline values: CDR1 LNHDA, CDR2 SQIVND (reference sequence). Trimming took 4 bases from V and 3 from J; bases not matched to a gene: 7. The CDR3 reads CASSKAPGQGYEQYF. The DNA of the CDR3 is TGTGCCAGTAGTAAAGCACCGGGACAGGGCTACGAGCAGTACTTC.

The rearrangement uses TRBV6-5 and TRBJ1-5, with D uncertain. Germline CDR1 MNHEY, CDR2 SVGAGI. The V end was cut by 4 bases, the J end by 2 bases, with 15 bases between. The CDR3 loop spans 16 amino acids. Here the CDR3 DNA reads TGTGCCAGCAGTTTGGGGTGGGTGCGGGGCAATCAGCCCCAGCATTTT. Translating it yields CASSLGWVRGNQPQHF.

V gene TRBV6-6 combines with J gene TRBJ2-5; TRBD2 matches at 11 bases. The CDR3 is 15 residues long. The trim removed 5 bases at V and 13 bases at J, leaving 15 bases unmatched. Looked up from germline, CDR1 is MNHNY and CDR2 is SVGAGI (reference sequence). The CDR3 DNA sequence: TGTGCCAGCAGTCCGGCCGGGACTAGCGGTCCCGTCTTGTACTTC. Its translation: CASSPAGTSGPVLYF.

The chain joins TRBV3-1 (or the pseudogene TRBV3-2) to TRBJ1-2; weak D call: TRBD1 (5 bases). Trimming left V 2 bases short and J 2 bases short, with 21 bases between. CDR3 size: 18 residues. CDR1 LGHDT and CDR2 YNNKEL come from the germline V gene (reference sequence). CDR3 in DNA: TGTGCCAGCAGCCAACTGAACCCGGTGGCCAGGGCCAACTATGGCTACACCTTC. Its protein is CASSQLNPVARANYGYTF.

This clone was picked up a small number of times. J is TRBJ1-2 and V is TRBV29-1, with 8 bases lining up with TRBD1. Trimming took 5 bases from V and 8 from J; bases not matched to a gene: 10. This CDR3 region has 13 residues. Germline CDR1 is SQVTM and CDR2 is ANQGSEA. CDR3 loop: CSVRGTGKVGYTF. CDR3 in DNA: TGCAGCGTTAGGGGGACAGGAAAAGTGGGCTACACCTTC.

The V call is TRBV10-3, the J call TRBJ2-1, with a possible D match to TRBD1 (6 bases). In germline, CDR1 is ENHRY, CDR2 SYGVKD. Trimming removed 4 bases from V and 9 bases from J, with 7 bases in between. The CDR3 runs 11 residues. The CDR3 DNA reads as TGTGCCATCAGTGTAGGGGGTGAGCAGTTCTTC. It is translated as CAISVGGEQFF.